The 29 T cell receptor beta chains given below trace back to one sample, sequenced in a study of T cell clonality in common variable immunodeficiency. Profiling relied on immunoSEQ multiplex PCR, and the TCRdb table lists in-frame clones only, not all of them. This repertoire lists 40,000 to 45,000 clones without singletons; about 3% sits in the top ten. The specimen sequenced was peripheral blood mononuclear cells. The receptors were sampled from a person aged 18-70 years in good health.

Many counts were recorded for this clone. The read ends 3 residues before the CDR3 terminus; that terminus is restored from the germline J gene. V usage is TRBV4-1 and J usage is TRBJ2-7, with 10 bases matching TRBD2. The CDR3 is 16 amino acids. With 1 base clipped from V and 2 bases from J, the junction kept 5 bases outside the gene matches. Germline V gene sequence: CDR1 MGHRA, CDR2 YSYEKL. The DNA read from the CDR3 is TGCGCCAGCAGCCAAGGCCTAGCGGGAGTCGCCTACGAG. Its translation: CASSQGLAGVAYE. The full CDR3 protein reads CASSQGLAGVAYEQYF.

In its sample, this clone was seen many times. From the germline J gene comes the end of the CDR3, since the read stops 3 residues before it. This chain connects TRBV20-1 to TRBJ2-3; possible D gene TRBD2, 7 bases. This CDR3 comprises 16 residues. CDR1 is DFQATT, CDR2 SNEGSKA, per germline (reference sequence). V was pared by 1 base and J by 1 base, with 15 bases between. The CDR3 DNA, read in part, is TGCAGTGCTAGAGGTCCTAGGGGGGGAGGCACAGATACG. The encoded protein is CSARGPRGGGTDT. The full CDR3 protein reads CSARGPRGGGTDTQYF.

The sample holds many counts of this clone. The read ends 3 residues before the CDR3 terminus; that terminus is restored from the germline J gene. This chain joins TRBV19 and TRBJ1-2; the match to TRBD1 covers 10 bases. CDR3 length equals 15 residues. The V segment lost 5 bases and the J segment 4 bases; nucleotides outside the gene matches: 7. Germline values: CDR1 LNHDA, CDR2 SQIVND (reference sequence). CDR3 region: CASSSRDRGSYGYTF. The CDR3 DNA, read in part, is TGTGCCAGTAGTTCACGGGACAGGGGATCCTATGGC.

This clone was detected ten times or more. With the read ending 3 residues before the CDR3 end, the germline J gene is used to fill in that end. The chain joins TRBV5-4 to TRBJ1-2; 7 bases align to TRBD1. J gave up 7 bases and V 5 bases, and 11 bases lay outside the gene matches. The CDR3 length is 14 residues. Looked up from germline, CDR1 is SGHNT and CDR2 is YYREEE (reference sequence). CDR3 in amino acids: CASSGAGTERGYTF. The sequenced CDR3 bases are TGTGCCAGCAGTGGGGCCGGGACAGAGCGTGGC.

This clone was picked up many times. The read ends 3 residues before the CDR3 terminus; that terminus is restored from the germline J gene. The chain employs TRBV9 and TRBJ1-1, with D perhaps TRBD1 (6 bases). Trimming removed 6 bases from V and 0 bases from J, with 12 bases in between. Germline V gives CDR1 SGDLS, CDR2 YYNGEE. The CDR3 has 14 amino acids. This CDR3 reads CASTKDSLNTEAFF. The sequenced part of the CDR3 DNA is TGTGCCAGCACCAAGGACAGTTTGAACACTGAA.

This clone came up many times. The read gets to within 3 residues of the CDR3 end, and the germline J gene fills in the rest. The chain links TRBV7-6 to TRBJ2-5; D is perhaps TRBD1 (5 bases). This CDR3 comprises 14 residues. Per germline, CDR1 SGHVS and CDR2 FNYEAQ. V was pared by 6 bases and J by 3 bases, with 14 bases between. The sequenced part of the CDR3 DNA is TGTGCCAGCAGGCCAACTGAGACAGAAGAGACC. It specifies CASRPTETEET. The full CDR3 sequence reads CASRPTETEETQYF.

There are many counts of this clone. The sequence runs out 3 residues before the end of the CDR3; the remainder is reconstructed from the germline J gene. The rearrangement uses TRBV30 and TRBJ2-2, with D uncertain. This CDR3 is 15 amino acids long. V gave up 4 bases and J gave up 4 bases, with 16 bases separating them. CDR1 is GTSNPN and CDR2 is SVGIG in the germline V gene (reference sequence). The CDR3 bases that were read are TGTGCCTGGACCACGACTCTCTCGGGCACCGGGGAG. It is translated as CAWTTTLSGTGE. In full, the CDR3 is CAWTTTLSGTGELFF.

This clone was counted at least ten times. The CDR3 end falls 3 residues outside the read, so it is completed with the germline J gene. The V gene is TRBV4-1, the J gene TRBJ2-5; TRBD1 might be the D (6 bases). The V gene's germline CDR1 is MGHRA and CDR2 YSYEKL. The CDR3 consists of 14 residues. V lost 4 bases and J lost 5, with 14 bases in between. The DNA read from the CDR3 is TGCGCCAGCAGCCTACCTGGGGGCGGCGAGACC. This translates into CASSLPGGGET. In full, the CDR3 reads CASSLPGGGETQYF.

This clone was seen at least ten times. The CDR3 goes on 3 residues after the read ends, and that part is filled in from the germline J gene. This rearrangement joins TRBV5-1 to TRBJ1-1, with D unresolved. This CDR3 contains 14 residues. V was trimmed by 2 bases and J by 1 base, leaving 9 bases between them. CDR1 is SGHRS, CDR2 YFSETQ, per germline. The covered CDR3 bases are TGCGCCAGCAGCTTTGGGTGGGCGAACACTGAA. It translates to CASSFGWANTE. The CDR3 reads in full as CASSFGWANTEAFF.

This clone was counted only a few times. The read gets to within 3 residues of the CDR3 end, and the germline J gene fills in the rest. The V gene is TRBV16, the J gene TRBJ1-2, with TRBD1 matching over 7 bases. The CDR3 is 13 residues long. Germline V lookup: CDR1 KGHSY, CDR2 FQNENV. The CDR3 sequence: CASSQSQQGGYTF. The CDR3 DNA, read in part, is TGTGCCAGCAGCCAATCCCAACAGGGGGGC.

This clone came up a few times. From the germline J gene comes the end of the CDR3, since the read stops 3 residues before it. The chain joins TRBV20-1 to TRBJ2-1; TRBD1 agrees at 7 bases. CDR3 size: 16 residues. Per the germline V gene, CDR1 is DFQATT and CDR2 is SNEGSKA (reference sequence). Trimming removed 3 bases from V and 4 bases from J; junction bases left unmatched: 12. CDR3 DNA (partial): TGCAGTGCTAGCGACCGAGGGGGCGAATTGTACAATGAG. Protein sequence: CSASDRGGELYNE. The entire CDR3 reads CSASDRGGELYNEQFF.

This clone was observed at least ten times. The read falls 3 residues short of the CDR3 end, and the missing part is taken from the germline J gene. The chain is built from TRBV11-2 and TRBJ2-2; TRBD1 agrees at 8 bases. The CDR3 loop spans 15 amino acids. CDR1 is SGHAT, CDR2 FQNNGV, per germline. Germline trimming cut 4 bases from V and 4 bases from J; bases unmatched to any gene: 5. The CDR3 reads CASSSGQGGTGELFF. CDR3 DNA, as far as it was read: TGTGCCAGCAGCTCCGGACAGGGCGGCACCGGGGAG.

In this sample, this clone turned up a few times. The sequence runs out 3 residues before the end of the CDR3; the remainder is reconstructed from the germline J gene. The J gene is TRBJ2-1, the V gene TRBV20-1; D is undetermined. CDR3 length: 11 residues. Germline assignment: CDR1 DFQATT and CDR2 SNEGSKA (reference sequence). The ends were cut back, 2 bases at V and 9 bases at J, with 8 bases in the middle. CDR3: CSARPVLEQFF. CDR3 bases read: TGCAGTGCTAGACCGGTACTTGAG.

This clone came up many times. The read halts 3 residues ahead of the CDR3 end, with the missing end drawn from the germline J gene. This chain connects TRBV6-2 or TRBV6-3 to TRBJ2-7; 9 bases match TRBD1. The germline V gene encodes CDR1 MNHEY and CDR2 SVGEGT. This CDR3 contains 17 residues. V gave up 6 bases and J gave up 1 base; unmatched junction bases: 13. CDR3 DNA (partial): TGTGCCAGCAGCCCCCCCGATAAGGGGACAGGGTCCTACGAG. Protein product: CASSPPDKGTGSYE. The CDR3 in its entirety is CASSPPDKGTGSYEQYF.

This clone was counted a few times. The read finishes 3 residues shy of the CDR3 end, and the germline J gene is used to complete it. The chain recombines TRBV11-3 with TRBJ2-7; TRBD2 aligns across 9 bases. Trimming at V came to 1 base and at J to 5 bases, leaving 6 bases not matched to a gene. The CDR3 has 15 amino acids. CDR1 and CDR2 (germline): SGHNT, YENEEA. The CDR3 bases that were read are TGTGCCAGCAGCTTAGTGGCGGGAGGGCCGCACGAG. Translation: CASSLVAGGPHE. The full CDR3 reads CASSLVAGGPHEQYF.

This clone was counted many times. Read data end 3 residues before the CDR3 end; the end is taken from the germline J gene. J is TRBJ2-2 and V is TRBV2, with TRBD2 matching over 7 bases. V was pared by 6 bases and J by 2 bases, with 12 bases of the junction left unmatched. The CDR3 consists of 17 residues. CDR1 and CDR2 from the germline V gene are SNHLY and FYNNEI. The sequenced part of the CDR3 DNA is TGTGCCAGCAGGGCAGCAAGGAGACTAGCCAACACCGGGGAG. Translated: CASRAARRLANTGE. The full CDR3 reads CASRAARRLANTGELFF.

The table lists this clone with many counts. The CDR3 end lies 3 residues beyond the end of the read and is filled in from the germline J gene. This chain joins TRBV20-1 and TRBJ2-2; D is perhaps TRBD2 (6 bases). Germline CDR1 and CDR2: DFQATT and SNEGSKA (reference sequence). There are 14 residues in the CDR3. Trimming took 0 bases from V and 1 from J, leaving 6 bases between them. CDR3 protein: CSARERGNTGELFF. CDR3 bases read: TGCAGTGCTAGAGAGCGGGGGAACACCGGGGAG.

Regarding this clone: Read sequence stops 3 residues before the CDR3 end, and the germline J gene provides the missing end. This chain connects TRBV11-2 to TRBJ2-7; D unclear. This CDR3 comprises 14 residues. V lost 3 bases to trimming and J lost 3 bases, with 12 bases between them. CDR1 is SGHAT, CDR2 FQNNGV, per germline. The part of the CDR3 DNA that was read is TGTGCCAGCAGCTTGGCAGGAACCCTCTACGAG. Translated, it gives CASSLAGTLYE. The complete CDR3 reads CASSLAGTLYEQYF. Supplemented by reference TRBV11-2 and TRBJ2-7, the full variable domain reads EAGVAQSPRYKIIEKRQSVAFWCNPISGHATLYWYQQILGQGPKLLIQFQNNGVVDDSQLPKDRFSAERLKGVDSTLKIQPAKLEDSAVYLCASSLAGTLYEQYFGPGTRLTVT.

This clone was detected only a few times. The read terminates 3 residues before the CDR3 end, so the remaining end is supplied by the germline J gene. The rearrangement links TRBV19 to TRBJ2-1; 10 nucleotides match TRBD2. J was trimmed by 8 bases and V by 10 bases; bases with no gene match: 8. The CDR3 totals 13 residues. CDR1 and CDR2 (germline): LNHDA, SQIVND (reference sequence). Incomplete CDR3 DNA: TGTGCCACCCAGACTAGCGGGTCATATGAG. This encodes CATQTSGSYE. The CDR3 as a whole reads CATQTSGSYEQFF.

This clone was seen repeatedly, ten times or more. CDR3 loop: CASTPSTGTSGNTIYF. Incomplete CDR3 DNA: TGTGCCAGCACCCCTTCGACAGGGACCTCTGGAAACACC. J is TRBJ1-3 and V is TRBV7-6; TRBD1 aligns across 7 bases. With the read ending 3 residues before the CDR3 end, the germline J gene is used to fill in that end. The ends lost 7 bases at V and 0 bases at J; junction bases unmatched: 9. The CDR3 has 16 residues. Germline loops: CDR1 SGHVS, CDR2 FNYEAQ.

This clone came up many times. Sequencing ends 3 residues short of the CDR3 end; the germline J gene provides the rest. The chain uses TRBV30 and TRBJ1-2, with 9 bases that match TRBD1. The CDR3 loop spans 15 amino acids. The germline CDR1 and CDR2 sequences are GTSNPN and SVGIG (reference sequence). The CDR3 sequence: CAWSVLGGTGNSYTF. The sequenced CDR3 bases are TGTGCCTGGAGTGTACTGGGAGGGACAGGGAACAGC. The complete variable domain, with remaining parts taken from reference TRBV30 and TRBJ1-2, reads SQTIHQWPATLVQPVGSPLSLECTVEGTSNPNLYWYRQAAGRGLQLLFYSVGIGQISSEVPQNLSASRPQDRQFILSSKKLLLSDSGFYLCAWSVLGGTGNSYTFGSGTRLTVV.

The table lists this clone with a few counts. The missing CDR3 end, 3 residues past where the read stops, is filled in from the germline J gene. The chain links TRBV7-6 to TRBJ2-3; 13 positions agree with TRBD2. The ends lost 5 bases at V and 3 bases at J; junction bases unmatched: 8. Germline loops: CDR1 SGHVS, CDR2 FNYEAQ. There are 17 residues in the CDR3. The CDR3 DNA, read in part, is TGTGCCAGCAGCCCGCTACTAGCGGGGGGGCCTACAGATACG. Its translation: CASSPLLAGGPTDT. The whole CDR3 is CASSPLLAGGPTDTQYF.

There are many counts of this clone. The read stops 3 residues short of the end of the CDR3; the missing end is completed from the germline J gene. This chain links TRBV7-6 with TRBJ1-1; 8 bases align to TRBD1. J lost 2 bases, V lost 10 bases, and 6 bases had no gene match. From germline, CDR1 is SGHVS and CDR2 FNYEAQ. This CDR3 is built from 13 residues. The DNA read from the CDR3 is TGTGCCACCGGGGACAGGACAAACACTGAA. Its translation: CATGDRTNTE. The whole CDR3 reads CATGDRTNTEAFF.

This clone was observed many times. The CDR3 is cut off 3 residues early in the read; its end comes from the germline J gene. The rearrangement uses TRBV9 and TRBJ2-3, with D possibly being TRBD2 (6 bases). The V end was cut by 2 bases, the J end by 2 bases, with 18 bases between. The germline V gene encodes CDR1 SGDLS and CDR2 YYNGEE. The CDR3 sequence is 17 residues long. The CDR3 reads CASSVSTTRGTTDTQYF. The CDR3 DNA, read in part, is TGTGCCAGCAGCGTCAGCACTACACGGGGGACCACAGATACG.

This clone was counted at least ten times. The CDR3 end lies 3 residues beyond the end of the read and is filled in from the germline J gene. This chain connects TRBV5-6 to TRBJ2-3, with 8 bases lining up with TRBD2. The germline gives CDR1 SGHDT, CDR2 YYEEEE. This CDR3 spans 13 amino acids. Germline trimming cut 1 base from V and 5 bases from J; bases unmatched to any gene: 0. CDR3 residues: CASSLLAGDTQYF. The CDR3 bases that were read are TGTGCCAGCAGCTTGCTAGCGGGAGATACG.

This clone was observed at least ten times. The observed sequence ends 3 residues before the CDR3 terminus, with the missing tail filled in from the germline J gene. The genes are TRBV5-1 and TRBJ2-3, with 7 nucleotides matching TRBD2. V was pared by 2 bases and J by 4 bases, with 4 bases of the junction left unmatched. Germline CDR1 reads SGHRS; CDR2 reads YFSETQ. CDR3 length equals 14 residues. Here the CDR3 reads CASSFRAGSDTQYF. The part of the CDR3 DNA that was read is TGCGCCAGCAGCTTTCGAGCGGGATCAGATACG.

This clone was counted at least ten times. The missing CDR3 end, 3 residues past where the read stops, is filled in from the germline J gene. The rearrangement links TRBV20-1 to TRBJ1-1; D is possibly TRBD1 (5 bases). CDR3 length equals 12 residues. Germline CDR1 is DFQATT and CDR2 is SNEGSKA (reference sequence). The V end was cut by 8 bases, the J end by 3 bases, with 13 bases between. CDR3 region: CSFRVRDTEAFF. Incomplete CDR3 DNA: TGCAGTTTCAGGGTTAGGGACACTGAA.

This clone was observed many times. The sequenced CDR3 bases are TGTGCCAGCAGTGCGGACAGGGTCGGCGGAAACACC. Its protein product is CASSADRVGGNT. In full, the CDR3 is CASSADRVGGNTIYF. The V and J genes are TRBV6-1 and TRBJ1-3, with 8 bases aligning to TRBD1. Read coverage stops 3 residues before the CDR3 terminus; the germline J gene supplies the remainder. Germline loops: CDR1 MNHNS, CDR2 SASEGT. This CDR3 region has 15 residues. V shed 4 bases and J 4 bases; nucleotides not matched to a gene: 6.

This clone was seen ten or more times. The read ends 3 residues shy of where the CDR3 ends; the end is completed using the germline J gene. The chain carries TRBV29-1 and TRBJ2-3; 11 bases are a match to TRBD2. The germline CDR1 and CDR2 sequences are SQVTM and ANQGSEA. This CDR3 is built from 14 residues. V lost 4 bases and J lost 2; bases outside the gene matches: 2. Partial CDR3 DNA: TGCAGCGTTGGGACTAGCGGGTACACAGATACG. This gives the protein CSVGTSGYTDT. The CDR3 in full is CSVGTSGYTDTQYF.